This T cell receptor (delta chain) appears in the sequencing data of a study of gamma-delta chains in newborns, infants, children. V was clipped by 3 bases and J by 0 bases; unmatched bases: 6. The CDR3 extends over 19 amino acids. Germline CDR1 GEAIGNYY, CDR2 EKD. TCRdb re-called clones from the reads via CATT. This table has 15,000 or so delta-chain clones, roughly 7.3% appearing once. This clone was counted a few times. The sample contains more than one DNA sequence encoding this CDR3. This receptor was identified in a child who was a newborn, infant or young child, either healthy, febrile or measles-vaccinated (not recorded which). The sequenced sample consisted of blood. The chain couples TRDV2 to TRDJ3; 11 bases match TRDD3. CDR3 coding DNA: TGTGCCTGTGACCCTCTTACTGGGGGATACTCCTGGGACACCCGACAGATGTTTTTC. Protein product: CACDPLTGGYSWDTRQMFF.